A single sample gave rise to the 13 T cell receptor beta chains below, sequenced in a study of cytomegalovirus exposure and HLA in healthy donors. PCR used 60 Vbeta primers and 13 Jbeta primers. The protocol was immunoSEQ multiplex PCR, while the TCRdb copy is restricted to in-frame clones and leaves out a portion. Recorded for this sample: 95,000 to 150,000 clones. Material: PBMCs. These receptor sequences come from a man aged 25 to 40 in good health and CMV-seronegative.

The chain combines TRBV11-2 with TRBJ1-3, with D uncertain. The germline V gene encodes CDR1 SGHAT and CDR2 FQNNGV. Trimming shortened V by 3 bases and J by 4 bases, and 7 bases separated the two germline ends. The CDR3 has 13 residues. Here the CDR3 DNA reads TGTGCCAGCAGCTTGACAACGGGAAACACCATATATTTT. The encoded protein is CASSLTTGNTIYF.

This rearrangement joins TRBV2 to TRBJ1-4; 8 bases are a match to TRBD1. The germline CDR1 and CDR2 sequences are SNHLY and FYNNEI. V was clipped by 4 bases and J by 7 bases; unmatched bases: 8. The length of the CDR3 is 15 residues. CDR3 residues: CASSVSGGAFEKLFF. The CDR3, as DNA: TGTGCCAGCAGTGTATCAGGGGGCGCTTTTGAAAAACTGTTTTTT.

The chain joins TRBV5-4 to TRBJ2-1, with 7 bases identical to TRBD2. The CDR3 consists of 20 residues. CDR1 is SGHNT and CDR2 is YYREEE in the germline V gene (reference sequence). Trimming removed 4 bases from V and 8 bases from J; junction bases left unmatched: 27. The CDR3 DNA sequence: TGTGCCAGCAGCCCCCGAACCGGGACTAAGGGGCTGGGTGTTAAGGATGAGCAGTTCTTC. Protein: CASSPRTGTKGLGVKDEQFF.

V gene TRBV5-4 combines with J gene TRBJ2-7, with 8 bases lining up with TRBD2. The trim removed 4 bases at V and 5 bases at J, leaving 5 bases unmatched. CDR3 length: 13 amino acids. In germline, CDR1 is SGHNT, CDR2 YYREEE (reference sequence). The CDR3 DNA reads TGTGCCAGCAGCCTAGCGGGCACCAACGAGCAGTACTTC. It specifies CASSLAGTNEQYF.

The rearrangement uses TRBV7-3 and TRBJ2-3; 10 nucleotides align to TRBD1. This CDR3 region has 15 residues. Losses at the gene ends were 4 bases for V and 4 bases for J; bases not matched to a gene: 5. CDR1 is SGHTA and CDR2 is FQGTGA in the germline V gene. Written as DNA, the CDR3 is TGTGCCAGCAGCTCAAACGGACAGGGGGCAGATACGCAGTATTTT. It yields the protein CASSSNGQGADTQYF. The variable domain in full, completed from reference TRBV7-3 and TRBJ2-3, reads GAGVSQTPSNKVTEKGKYVELRCDPISGHTALYWYRQSLGQGPEFLIYFQGTGAADDSGLPNDRFFAVRPEGSVSTLKIQRTERGDSAVYLCASSSNGQGADTQYFGPGTRLTVL.

J is TRBJ2-1 and V is TRBV4-2; 10 nucleotides align to TRBD2. Germline CDR1 reads LGHNA; CDR2 reads YNFKEQ. This CDR3 contains 17 residues. Unmatched junction bases numbered 10, after V lost 0 bases and J lost 8 bases. CDR3 in amino acids: CASSQELIPSGRYEQFF. CDR3 in DNA: TGTGCCAGCAGCCAAGAATTGATCCCTAGCGGGAGATATGAGCAGTTCTTC.

J is TRBJ2-1 and V is TRBV29-1; 11 bases line up with TRBD1. This CDR3 has 15 residues. Germline V gene lookup returns CDR1 SQVTM and CDR2 ANQGSEA. Trimming took 5 bases from V and 3 from J; bases not matched to a gene: 6. CDR3 residues: CSVPGQGAGYNEQFF. CDR3 DNA sequence: TGCAGCGTTCCTGGACAGGGGGCGGGCTACAATGAGCAGTTCTTC.

The chain is built from TRBV5-4 and TRBJ2-7; D may be TRBD2 (5 bases). CDR3 length equals 13 residues. The germline CDR1 and CDR2 sequences are SGHNT and YYREEE (reference sequence). Trimming removed 1 base from V and 6 bases from J, with 11 bases in between. The CDR3 spells CASSLLRGSEQYF. The CDR3 nucleotides read TGTGCCAGCAGCTTGTTACGAGGGAGCGAGCAGTACTTC.

This chain connects TRBV18 to TRBJ2-3; TRBD2 agrees at 7 bases. J gave up 2 bases and V 5 bases, and 10 bases lay outside the gene matches. CDR1 is KGHSH and CDR2 is LQKENI in the germline V gene. CDR3 size: 16 residues. The CDR3 region is CASSLSSGVLTDTQYF. As DNA, the CDR3 is TGTGCCAGCTCATTATCTAGCGGAGTGCTCACAGATACGCAGTATTTT.

The chain couples TRBV10-3 to TRBJ1-1; D might be TRBD1 (5 bases). Trimming shortened V by 6 bases and J by 1 base, and 12 bases separated the two germline ends. This CDR3 region has 14 residues. Germline V gene data show CDR1 as ENHRY and CDR2 as SYGVKD. The CDR3 sequence is CAISEGTENTEAFF. The DNA for the CDR3 is TGTGCCATCAGCGAAGGGACTGAGAACACTGAAGCTTTCTTT.

The V call is TRBV5-5, the J call TRBJ2-3; D may be TRBD2 (7 bases). The CDR3 sequence is 17 residues long. Looked up from germline, CDR1 is SGHKS and CDR2 is YYEKEE (reference sequence). Trimming took off 4 bases at V and 4 bases at J, with 22 bases between the two ends. The CDR3 sequence: CASSPSGTQGRADTQYF. In DNA, the CDR3 is TGTGCCAGCAGCCCGAGCGGGACCCAGGGGCGGGCAGATACGCAGTATTTT.

The chain combines TRBV7-9 with TRBJ2-7; no reliable D call. Trimming removed 6 bases at V and 3 bases at J, with 6 bases between. This CDR3 comprises 11 residues. The germline CDR1 and CDR2 sequences are SEHNR and FQNEAQ (reference sequence). Here the CDR3 reads CASSQIYEQYF. The CDR3 coding sequence is TGTGCCAGCAGTCAAATCTACGAGCAGTACTTC.

The chain carries TRBV11-3 and TRBJ2-5, with D possibly matching TRBD1 (6 bases). The CDR3 extends over 14 amino acids. Germline-derived CDR1 and CDR2 are SGHNT and YENEEA. V lost 5 bases to trimming and J lost 4 bases, with 14 bases between them. CDR3 DNA: TGTGCCAGCAGCGAGAGGGGACATTCAGAGACCCAGTACTTC. It is translated as CASSERGHSETQYF.